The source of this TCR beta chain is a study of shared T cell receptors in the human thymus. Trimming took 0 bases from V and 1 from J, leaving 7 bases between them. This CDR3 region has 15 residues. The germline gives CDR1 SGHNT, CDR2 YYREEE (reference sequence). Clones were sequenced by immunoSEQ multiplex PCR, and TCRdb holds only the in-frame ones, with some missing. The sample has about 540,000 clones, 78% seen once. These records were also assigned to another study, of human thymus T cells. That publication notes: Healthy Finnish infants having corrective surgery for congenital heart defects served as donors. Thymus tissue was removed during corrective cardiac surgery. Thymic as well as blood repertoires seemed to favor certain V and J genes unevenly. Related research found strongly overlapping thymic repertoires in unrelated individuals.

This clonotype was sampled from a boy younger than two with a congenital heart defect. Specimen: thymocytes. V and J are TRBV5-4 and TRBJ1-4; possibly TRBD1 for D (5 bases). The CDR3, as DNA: TGTGCCAGCAGCTTGGTAAGGGGAACTAATGAAAAACTGTTTTTT. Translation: CASSLVRGTNEKLFF.